Following are 12 T cell receptor beta chains from one sample sequenced in a study of beta chain features in type 1 diabetes. Study conclusions and caveats: A moderate, significant TCRB CDR3 shortening appeared in type 1 diabetes across four CD4+ subsets.

The authors reverse transcribed all of the isolated RNA, so sequencing captured expressed TCRB transcripts. The method was immunoSEQ multiplex PCR; TCRdb's version includes in-frame clones alone and lacks a portion of them. The sample includes tens of thousands of clones, 52% of them seen just once. These receptors' targets are unknown. Input material: Tregs from blood. These receptors were collected from a woman aged 40-49 years with type 1 diabetes.

The chain recombines TRBV19 with TRBJ1-1; TRBD1 agrees at 7 bases. The V and J ends lost 4 bases and 5 bases, in that order; junction bases with no gene match: 16. CDR1 is LNHDA, CDR2 SQIVND, per germline (reference sequence). The CDR3 has 17 amino acids. CDR3 protein: CASSTLAGGHVGTEAFF. The CDR3 bases are TGTGCCAGTAGTACCCTGGCAGGGGGACACGTGGGGACTGAAGCTTTCTTT.

This CDR3 reads CASSSMAVLQETQYF. In DNA form, the CDR3 reads TGTGCCAGCAGCTCGATGGCGGTCCTCCAAGAGACCCAGTACTTC. The chain is built from TRBV7-9 and TRBJ2-5, with no clear D. Germline-derived CDR1 and CDR2 are SEHNR and FQNEAQ (reference sequence). V was shortened by 4 bases and J by 1 base, with 13 bases between the two germline ends. This CDR3 has 15 residues.

Only a few counts were recorded for this clone. The rearrangement uses TRBV2 and TRBJ1-2, with D possibly being TRBD1 (6 bases). The germline V gene encodes CDR1 SNHLY and CDR2 FYNNEI. V lost 4 bases and J lost 6, with 15 bases in between. This CDR3 is 14 amino acids long. The CDR3, as DNA: TGTGCCAGCAGTGCGACCAGGGGTATGGATGGCTACACCTTC. Its protein is CASSATRGMDGYTF. Supplemented by reference TRBV2 and TRBJ1-2, the full variable domain reads EPEVTQTPSHQVTQMGQEVILRCVPISNHLYFYWYRQILGQKVEFLVSFYNNEISEKSEIFDDQFSVERPDGSNFTLKIRSTKLEDSAMYFCASSATRGMDGYTFGSGTRLTVV.

The chain is built from TRBV10-3 and TRBJ1-1; no definite D call. This CDR3 contains 12 residues. The germline V and J ends were trimmed by 0 bases and 7 bases, with 6 bases remaining between them. Germline values: CDR1 ENHRY, CDR2 SYGVKD. For the CDR3, the DNA is TGTGCCATCAGTGAGTCTGCGGGTGAAGCTTTCTTT. Amino acids: CAISESAGEAFF.

The rearrangement links TRBV6-5 to TRBJ1-5; a possible D gene is TRBD1 (6 bases). Germline V gene lookup returns CDR1 MNHEY and CDR2 SVGAGI. V was cut by 2 bases and J by 7 bases, with 12 bases left in between. There are 14 residues in the CDR3. CDR3 sequence reads: CASSYRGGAQPQHF. In DNA, the CDR3 is TGTGCCAGCAGTTACAGGGGGGGCGCGCAGCCCCAGCATTTT.

The gene calls are TRBV7-9 and TRBJ1-1, with D maybe TRBD1 (6 bases). The V gene's germline CDR1 is SEHNR and CDR2 FQNEAQ (reference sequence). CDR3 length: 16 residues. Trimming removed 3 bases at V and 10 bases at J, with 24 bases between. CDR3 bases: TGTGCCAGCAGCTTCCCCTCCGGACAGTCCTCCGCGGGAGCTTTCTTT. It codes for CASSFPSGQSSAGAFF.

This chain connects TRBV4-3 to TRBJ2-7; tentative D call: TRBD1 (6 bases). CDR1 and CDR2 (germline): LGHNA, YSLEER. Trimming cost V 5 bases and J 3 bases, with 11 bases left between them. This CDR3 spans 13 amino acids. The CDR3 loop is CASSTEQGYEQYF. The DNA of the CDR3 is TGCGCCAGCAGCACCGAACAGGGCTACGAGCAGTACTTC.

The chain joins TRBV7-6 to TRBJ2-7; TRBD2 is a possible D gene (5 bases). Germline loops: CDR1 SGHVS, CDR2 FNYEAQ. The CDR3 spans 10 residues. V gave up 10 bases and J gave up 3 bases, with 7 bases separating them. The CDR3 sequence: CANRDYEQYF. For the CDR3, the DNA is TGTGCCAACCGGGACTACGAGCAGTACTTC.

The rearrangement uses TRBV6-1 and TRBJ2-1; D uncertain. Germline V gives CDR1 MNHNS, CDR2 SASEGT. This CDR3 region has 16 residues. V shed 4 bases and J shed 0 bases, with 13 bases lying between them. The DNA of the CDR3 is TGTGCCAGCAGTGTGAGTCCGTCGAGCTCCTACAATGAGCAGTTCTTC. This gives the protein CASSVSPSSSYNEQFF.

This clone appeared once. This chain uses TRBV7-2 with TRBJ1-2, with TRBD1 matching 7 bases. The CDR3 loop spans 16 amino acids. Germline V gene lookup returns CDR1 SGHTA and CDR2 FQGNSA. V dropped 1 base and J dropped 4; count of bases not matched to a gene: 9. CDR3 sequence reads: CASSLGGTAISYGYTF. CDR3 coding DNA: TGTGCCAGCAGCTTAGGAGGGACAGCGATTAGCTATGGCTACACCTTC.

The chain recombines TRBV10-3 with TRBJ2-7; 7 positions match TRBD1. The V segment lost 8 bases and the J segment 0 bases; nucleotides outside the gene matches: 7. Germline loops: CDR1 ENHRY, CDR2 SYGVKD. The CDR3 spans 14 residues. In DNA, the CDR3 is TGTGCCATCGGTGGACAGGAGTCCTCCTACGAGCAGTACTTC. Its protein is CAIGGQESSYEQYF.

V is TRBV28 and J is TRBJ2-7; D perhaps matches TRBD1 (5 bases). The CDR3 contains 14 residues. Germline V gene data show CDR1 as MDHEN and CDR2 as SYDVKM. Trimming took 6 bases from V and 0 from J, leaving 12 bases between them. The CDR3 DNA sequence: TGTGCCAGCAGAACAGCAGGGTTCTCCTACGAGCAGTACTTC. This encodes CASRTAGFSYEQYF.